The 9 T cell receptor beta chains listed next were all sequenced from one sample in a study of somatic mutations in cytotoxic T cells in rheumatoid arthritis. Using immunoSEQ multiplex PCR, the repertoire was profiled, and TCRdb retains in-frame clones only, with some absent. Of roughly 15,000 clones in the sample, roughly 80% were seen once. The sample consisted of CD8+ T cells sorted from blood. Every receptor here comes from an adult with rheumatoid arthritis.

This clone showed up just once. Written as DNA, the CDR3 is TGTGCCAGCCCTAGGGGGACCACTGAAGCTTTCTTT. Its protein product is CASPRGTTEAFF. The rearrangement joins TRBV2 to TRBJ1-1; a weak D match, TRBD1 (6 bases). The CDR3 covers 12 residues. The V end lost 8 bases, the J end lost 4 bases, and 11 bases lay between the germline ends. Germline values: CDR1 SNHLY, CDR2 FYNNEI.

CDR3 loop: CASSGADTQYF. The CDR3 DNA is TGTGCCAGCAGTGGGGCGGATACGCAGTATTTT. V is TRBV11-2 and J is TRBJ2-3, with D perhaps matching TRBD1 (5 bases). Germline CDR1 is SGHAT and CDR2 is FQNNGV. Trimming shortened V by 6 bases and J by 6 bases, and 7 bases separated the two germline ends. This CDR3 spans 11 amino acids.

This clone occurred a few times. The chain couples TRBV9 to TRBJ1-6, with 7 bases that match TRBD1. This CDR3 is 14 amino acids long. Trimming cost V 4 bases and J 4 bases; bases outside gene matches: 2. The germline V gene encodes CDR1 SGDLS and CDR2 YYNGEE. The CDR3 spells CASSPGQYNSPLHF. The CDR3 coding sequence is TGTGCCAGCAGCCCGGGACAGTATAATTCACCCCTCCACTTT.

V is TRBV5-4 and J is TRBJ1-1; D is perhaps TRBD1 (5 bases). This CDR3 is 14 amino acids long. With 0 bases removed from V and 5 bases from J, the gap between germline ends came to 11 bases. Looked up from germline, CDR1 is SGHNT and CDR2 is YYREEE (reference sequence). As DNA, the CDR3 is TGTGCCAGCAGCTTGGGCCAAGGGGAAACTGAAGCTTTCTTT. This gives the protein CASSLGQGETEAFF.

V and J are TRBV15 and TRBJ2-7; no firm D call. Per germline, CDR1 LNHNV and CDR2 YYDKDF (reference sequence). The CDR3 consists of 15 residues. Trimming pared 1 base from V and 7 bases from J, leaving 17 bases between. CDR3 sequence: CATSRVGTATLEQYF. As DNA, the CDR3 is TGTGCCACCAGCAGAGTAGGCACGGCGACCTTAGAGCAGTACTTC.

In its sample, this clone was seen a few times. This rearrangement joins TRBV10-3 to TRBJ1-1, with 9 positions matching TRBD1. Germline lookup yields CDR1 ENHRY and CDR2 SYGVKD. This CDR3 comprises 15 residues. The junction had 7 bases not matched to a gene; V was cut back by 4 bases and J by 4 bases. CDR3 in DNA: TGTGCCATCAGTGGGTGGACAGGGGTGAGCACTGAAGCTTTCTTT. Encoded protein: CAISGWTGVSTEAFF.

V and J are TRBV5-1 and TRBJ2-5; D ambiguous. The CDR3 length is 17 residues. V was clipped by 7 bases and J by 3 bases, with 25 bases between them. CDR1 SGHRS and CDR2 YFSETQ come from the germline V gene. DNA of the CDR3: TGCGCCAGCGCCTCGGGTCCCGGAAGGATACAGAAAGAGACCCAGTACTTC. This encodes CASASGPGRIQKETQYF. The full variable domain, rest sourced from reference TRBV5-1 and TRBJ2-5, is KAGVTQTPRYLIKTRGQQVTLSCSPISGHRSVSWYQQTPGQGLQFLFEYFSETQRNKGNFPGRFSGRQFSNSRSEMNVSTLELGDSALYLCASASGPGRIQKETQYFGPGTRLLVL.

This clone has just a few counts. J is TRBJ1-2 and V is TRBV9; possible D gene TRBD1, 5 bases. There are 15 residues in the CDR3. Trimming took off 0 bases at V and 4 bases at J, with 13 bases between the two ends. Per germline, CDR1 SGDLS and CDR2 YYNGEE. The CDR3 DNA follows: TGTGCCAGCAGCGTAGCTACCGACAGCCCCTATGGCTACACCTTC. Its translation: CASSVATDSPYGYTF.

This chain links TRBV11-2 with TRBJ1-2; D is perhaps TRBD1 (5 bases). CDR3 size: 14 residues. CDR1 is SGHAT, CDR2 FQNNGV, per germline. V shed 1 base and J shed 6 bases, with 12 bases lying between them. CDR3 region: CASSLVPGSDGYTF. The CDR3 DNA reads as TGTGCCAGCAGCTTAGTACCAGGGTCGGATGGCTACACCTTC.